The 14 T cell receptor beta chains presented below share a single source sample, sequenced in a study of cytotoxic CD8 clonotypes in ibrutinib-treated CLL. Here immunoSEQ multiplex PCR was the method, and the copy in TCRdb shows in-frame clones only, minus some. This table holds some 150,000 clones, about 80% found once. The starting material was PBMCs, obtained after 12 months of ibrutinib treatment. All receptors derive from a human donor with chronic lymphocytic leukemia.

V is TRBV6-4 and J is TRBJ2-4; 14 bases line up with TRBD2. CDR1 and CDR2 from the germline V gene are MRHNA and SNTAGT. The CDR3 runs 18 residues. This CDR3 is CPYPKPGLAGELKNIQYF. CDR3 nucleotides: TGTCCATACCCAAAACCGGGACTAGCGGGAGAGTTGAAGAACATTCAGTACTTC.

This clone has only a few counts. The chain carries TRBV11-2 and TRBJ2-7; 10 nucleotides line up with TRBD2. Germline V gene data show CDR1 as SGHAT and CDR2 as FQNNGV. This CDR3 is 18 amino acids long. V dropped 1 base and J dropped 6; count of bases not matched to a gene: 15. CDR3 in amino acids: CASSLGLPSSGRSGEQYF. The DNA for the CDR3 is TGTGCCAGCAGCTTAGGCCTGCCATCTAGCGGGAGATCGGGCGAGCAGTACTTC.

V and J are TRBV6-1 and TRBJ1-1; D gene ambiguous. Germline CDR1 reads MNHNS; CDR2 reads SASEGT. The V gene lost 6 bases and the J gene lost 0 bases, with 5 bases spanning the gap. CDR3 length: 12 residues. The CDR3 sequence: CASSVMNTEAFF. Here the CDR3 DNA reads TGTGCCAGCAGCGTCATGAACACTGAAGCTTTCTTT.

The V gene is TRBV15, the J gene TRBJ2-2; D is ambiguous. Germline loops: CDR1 LNHNV, CDR2 YYDKDF (reference sequence). The length of the CDR3 is 15 residues. V was cut by 3 bases and J by 1 base, with 9 bases left in between. CDR3 in DNA: TGTGCCACCAGCAGGAGTCAGTTGAACACCGGGGAGCTGTTTTTT. As protein: CATSRSQLNTGELFF.

The chain uses TRBV6-6 and TRBJ1-1; possibly TRBD1 for D (6 bases). This CDR3 region has 14 residues. Germline loops: CDR1 MNHNY, CDR2 SVGAGI (reference sequence). The V gene lost 6 bases and the J gene lost 4 bases, with 15 bases spanning the gap. The CDR3 DNA reads as TGTGCCAGCAGAATTTCAGAGGGGGTCACTGAAGCTTTCTTT. This translates into CASRISEGVTEAFF.

This sequence joins TRBV10-3 and TRBJ1-2; perhaps TRBD1 as D (6 bases). The CDR3 runs 14 residues. CDR1 ENHRY and CDR2 SYGVKD come from the germline V gene. V lost 4 bases and J 1 base, leaving 10 bases between the germline ends. The CDR3 DNA follows: TGTGCCATCAGTGGGGACACGAGTAACTATGGCTACACCTTC. Translating it yields CAISGDTSNYGYTF.

As for this clone: At one end, the junction sequence differs from germline, possibly due to a read error. The J gene is TRBJ1-2, the V gene TRBV29-1; D is ambiguous. The CDR3 extends over 12 amino acids. CDR1 is SQVTM and CDR2 is ANQGSEA in the germline V gene. CDR3 DNA: TGCAGCGTAGAAGGCGACAACTATGGCTACACCTTC. Its translation is CSVEGDNYGYTF.

There are a few counts of this clone. The chain carries TRBV4-3 and TRBJ2-3; the D gene could be TRBD1 or TRBD2 (5 bases each). CDR1 and CDR2 (germline): LGHNA, YSLEER. The CDR3 has 14 residues. The ends were cut back, 0 bases at V and 7 bases at J, with 11 bases in the middle. DNA of the CDR3: TGCGCCAGCAGCCAAGATTTCGGGGCCTATACGCAGTATTTT. Protein product: CASSQDFGAYTQYF.

The rearrangement joins TRBV6-6 to TRBJ2-7, with D possibly TRBD2 on 5 matching bases. This CDR3 has 11 residues. Germline assignment: CDR1 MNHNY and CDR2 SVGAGI (reference sequence). V lost 6 bases and J lost 4, with 7 bases in between. CDR3 bases: TGTGCCAGCAGGGAGGCGTACGAGCAGTACTTC. This codes for CASREAYEQYF.

This clone appeared a few times. This chain uses TRBV15 with TRBJ2-7; D might be TRBD1 or TRBD2, each matching 5 bases. This CDR3 has 15 amino acids. Germline CDR1 reads LNHNV; CDR2 reads YYDKDF (reference sequence). Trimming removed 4 bases at V and 1 base at J, with 14 bases between. Written as DNA, the CDR3 is TGTGCCACCAGCACGGGGCCACCCTTTTCCTACGAGCAGTACTTC. Translated: CATSTGPPFSYEQYF. Variable domain in full (rest from reference TRBV15 and TRBJ2-7): DAMVIQNPRYQVTQFGKPVTLSCSQTLNHNVMYWYQQKSSQAPKLLFHYYDKDFNNEADTPDNFQSRRPNTSFCFLDIRSPGLGDTAMYLCATSTGPPFSYEQYFGPGTRLTVT.

The genes are TRBV6-1 and TRBJ1-1, with a tentative D call TRBD1 (5 bases). V lost 10 bases, J lost 0 bases, and 9 bases lay in between. This CDR3 comprises 12 residues. From germline, CDR1 is MNHNS and CDR2 SASEGT. CDR3 region: CAIDSMNTEAFF. The CDR3, as DNA: TGTGCCATCGACAGCATGAACACTGAAGCTTTCTTT.

This chain uses TRBV28 with TRBJ1-3; D gene unclear. CDR1 and CDR2 (germline): MDHEN, SYDVKM. CDR3 length: 15 residues. Trimming shortened V by 5 bases and J by 0 bases, and 11 bases separated the two germline ends. The CDR3 region is CASSPWLSSGNTIYF. The CDR3 DNA follows: TGTGCCAGCAGTCCCTGGTTAAGCTCTGGAAACACCATATATTTT.

In this sample, this clone turned up once. CDR3 protein: CASQGNTGELFF. The CDR3 DNA follows: TGTGCCAGTCAGGGGAACACCGGGGAGCTGTTTTTT. This chain joins TRBV6-4 and TRBJ2-2; D might be TRBD1 (5 bases). CDR1 is MRHNA, CDR2 SNTAGT, per germline. There are 12 residues in the CDR3. Trimming shortened V by 9 bases and J by 1 base, and 6 bases separated the two germline ends.

This chain links TRBV30 with TRBJ2-7, with 7 bases matching TRBD2. CDR1 is GTSNPN and CDR2 is SVGIG in the germline V gene (reference sequence). The CDR3 runs to 15 residues. The junction had 9 bases not matched to a gene; V was cut back by 0 bases and J by 4 bases. DNA for the CDR3: TGTGCCTGGAGTGTTTATGGGACGGGACTATACGAGCAGTACTTC. It yields the protein CAWSVYGTGLYEQYF.